The T cell receptor (beta chain) described here comes from a study of cytomegalovirus exposure and HLA in healthy donors. Study-level background: In terms of ancestry, the Caucasian-associated cluster contained about 81% of the approximately 380 genotyped donors.

This PCR relied on a set of 60 Vbeta primers and 13 Jbeta primers. TCRdb's copy holds only in-frame clones and misses some; the assay was immunoSEQ multiplex PCR. The sample lists 150,000 to 200,000 clones; roughly three quarters were seen once. Concerning this clone: Antigen unknown.

The germline gives CDR1 MNHEY, CDR2 SMNVEV (reference sequence). V gave up 5 bases and J gave up 4 bases, with 14 bases separating them. This CDR3 is 14 amino acids long. Study-wide results and caveats: A previous analysis found most TCR beta V segments productive roughly 87% or roughly 30% of the time. Later analysis revealed greater clonal expansion in HLA-associated TCR beta chains than in equally common others. Among the CMV-associated chains, a few were confirmed in vitro as specific for CMV antigens.

This TCR came from a male donor in good health and CMV-seronegative. The V and J genes are TRBV27 and TRBJ1-1; a possible D gene is TRBD1 (6 bases). Sequenced input: PBMCs. Here the CDR3 DNA reads TGTGCCAGCAGTACATGGGGGCGTCGCACTGAAGCTTTCTTT. Its translation: CASSTWGRRTEAFF.